The rows below give T cell receptor beta chains drawn from one sample of a study of cytomegalovirus exposure and HLA in healthy donors. The repertoire was sequenced with immunoSEQ multiplex PCR; TCRdb's copy has only in-frame clones and lacks some. This table holds around 130,000 clones, 80% found once. Input material: PBMCs. These TCRs come from a male donor in good health and CMV-seronegative. Both conserved end residues are part of each CDR3. Each record gives: V gene, J gene, CDR3 protein.

TRBV9	TRBJ2-3	CASSVAPGTRTDTQYF
TRBV9	TRBJ1-5	CASNGGAGQPQHF
TRBV27	TRBJ2-2	CASSLPPAGTGELFF
TRBV4-3	TRBJ1-2	CASSQDTTGWGGYTF
TRBV27	TRBJ1-6	CASNNSPFYNSPLHF
TRBV28	TRBJ2-6	CASSFTRVKPGQLTSGANVLTF
TRBV29-1	TRBJ2-1	CSAHRGNEQFF
TRBV12-5	TRBJ1-4	CASGGSTGEEKLFF
TRBV9	TRBJ1-1	CASSVERQGREAFF
TRBV7-9	TRBJ2-3	CASSHSPAQYF
TRBV27	TRBJ2-5	CASSLLAALGVREQYF
TRBV11-2	TRBJ2-7	CASSRTSGTSHEQYF
TRBV30	TRBJ1-4	CAWSVESGTNEKLFF
TRBV6-4	TRBJ2-3	CASSETRGGTDTQYF
TRBV4-3	TRBJ2-3	CASSTGLGSDTQYF
TRBV2	TRBJ2-6	CATSGGAGANGLTF
TRBV30	TRBJ2-1	CAWSVLGLAGSEQFF
TRBV10-1	TRBJ1-1	CASSDHRQSEAFF
TRBV5-4	TRBJ1-6	CASSLGEGRINSPLHF
TRBV7-9	TRBJ2-2	CASSMAGTSVTGELFF
TRBV23-1	TRBJ1-1	CASSQWSRLNTEAFF
TRBV5-1	TRBJ2-3	CASSLWDRRTDTQYF
TRBV6-6	TRBJ1-5	CATGVSNQPQHF
TRBV15	TRBJ2-3	CATSPRTSGFGTDTQYF
TRBV6-5	TRBJ1-4	CASSYTLEGGRKLFF
TRBV5-1	TRBJ2-7	CASGTLPGDSYEQYF
TRBV7-3	TRBJ2-1	CASSWGTSGGASKNEQFF
TRBV5-1	TRBJ2-3	CASSFKDTQYF
TRBV12-5	TRBJ2-7	CASASGAMTYEQYF
TRBV9	TRBJ2-2	CASSVVGGTNTGELFF
TRBV2	TRBJ2-4	CASSEVASGRIGAKNSQYF
TRBV6-4	TRBJ1-2	CASSENVPGQGALGLGYTF
TRBV10-3	TRBJ2-7	CAISDRVVPYEQYF